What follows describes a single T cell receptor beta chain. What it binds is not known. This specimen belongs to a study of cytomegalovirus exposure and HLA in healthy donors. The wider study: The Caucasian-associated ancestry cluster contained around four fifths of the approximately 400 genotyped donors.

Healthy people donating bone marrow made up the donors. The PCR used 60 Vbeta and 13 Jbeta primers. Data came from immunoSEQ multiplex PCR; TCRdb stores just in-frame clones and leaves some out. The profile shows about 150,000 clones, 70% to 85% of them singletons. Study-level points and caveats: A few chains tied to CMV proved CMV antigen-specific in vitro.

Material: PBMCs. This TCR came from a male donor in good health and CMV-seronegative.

The CDR3 coding sequence is TGTGCCAGCAGTGCCGAGGTCGGTTACGTATCGACCCAGTACTTC. It codes for CASSAEVGYVSTQYF. The chain joins TRBV27 to TRBJ2-5, with D uncertain. This CDR3 is built from 15 residues. V was shortened by 5 bases and J by 7 bases, with 20 bases between the two germline ends. Looked up from germline, CDR1 is MNHEY and CDR2 is SMNVEV (reference sequence).